This T cell receptor (beta chain) was found in a study of cytomegalovirus exposure and HLA in healthy donors. Study-wide points: Association of a missense DCLRE1C variant with TCR beta V- and J-gene trimming was reported in a later analysis.

The germline CDR1 and CDR2 sequences are GTSNPN and SVGIG (reference sequence). V was pared by 1 base and J by 2 bases, with 11 bases of the junction left unmatched. The length of the CDR3 is 17 residues. The PCR employed 60 Vbeta primers together with 13 Jbeta primers. Produced via immunoSEQ multiplex PCR; TCRdb's table is partial and in-frame only. The table lists some 80,000 clones, approximately 60% of them singletons. This clone was seen more than once but under ten times. The antigen is not known. Sequencing was performed on PBMCs. The source is a male donor in good health and CMV-seropositive. The V call is TRBV30, the J call TRBJ1-2; TRBD1 matches 9 bases. DNA of the CDR3: TGTGCCTGGAGTGGGGCCGGGACAGGGCCCTCCAACTATGGCTACACCTTC. It yields the protein CAWSGAGTGPSNYGYTF.